Sequencing of this TCR beta chain was carried out in a study of regulatory T cells in long-lasting Graves disease. A word on this clonotype: The antigen remains unidentified.

Investigators prepared the TCR beta libraries by applying iRepertoire HTBI primers and Arm-PCR of CDR3 regions. One entry per CDR3 protein, called by TCRdb with MiXCR from the multiplex PCR reads. The repertoire holds hundreds of thousands of distinct CDR3 sequences, with about 20% as singletons. The junction had 7 bases not matched to a gene; V was cut back by 4 bases and J by 5 bases. In germline, CDR1 is SGHTA, CDR2 FQGNSA. The CDR3 is 14 amino acids. Time point noted: persistent/refractory GD, antithyroid drugs over 5 years with positive TRAb. Construction of the TCR library relied on RNA isolated from PBMCs. EDTA tubes received nine milliliters of drawn peripheral blood. Study-wide results and limits: With persistent disease, TRBV28, TRBJ1-2 and TRBJ2-5 were the favored segments. Patients with persistent Graves' had lower TCR diversity than newly diagnosed patients. The study found persistent patients shared more public clonotypes (approximately 2,700) than new patients (just over 950).

The sequence was obtained from a female donor with Graves disease. Sequencing was performed on peripheral blood mononuclear cells (PBMCs), taken when the disease was refractory, from a patient treated with antithyroid drugs. The chain has TRBV7-2 and TRBJ1-1; TRBD1 matches 7 bases. For the CDR3, the DNA is TGTGCCAGCAGCTCAGGGGGGGGGTTTACTGAAGCTTTCTTT. As protein: CASSSGGGFTEAFF.